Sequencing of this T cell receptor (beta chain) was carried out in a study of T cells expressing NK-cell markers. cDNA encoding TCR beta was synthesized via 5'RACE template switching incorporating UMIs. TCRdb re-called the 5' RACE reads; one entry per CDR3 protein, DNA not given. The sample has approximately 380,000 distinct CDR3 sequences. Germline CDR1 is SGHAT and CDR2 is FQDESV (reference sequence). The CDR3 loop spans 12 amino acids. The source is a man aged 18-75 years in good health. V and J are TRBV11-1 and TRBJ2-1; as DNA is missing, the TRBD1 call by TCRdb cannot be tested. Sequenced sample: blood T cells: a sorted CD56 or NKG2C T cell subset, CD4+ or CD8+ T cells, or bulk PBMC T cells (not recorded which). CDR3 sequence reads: CASSSLGHEQFF.